The 4 T cell receptor beta chains below come from one sample, sequenced in a study of T-cell reconstitution after alpha-beta-depleted transplantation in children. The TCRbeta library was prepared with unique molecular identifiers. TCRdb re-analysed the PCR reads in MiXCR, keeping a single row per CDR3 protein. The data show 450,000 to 600,000 distinct CDR3 sequences, with over 25% seen just once and under 3% held by the top ten. Source: PBMCs from the stem cell graft donor, taken from the stem cell graft. The receptors derive from a human donor who donated a stem cell graft to a child with aplastic anemia.

The chain links TRBV24-1 to TRBJ2-2; 7 bases are shared with TRBD2. Unmatched junction bases numbered 0, after V lost 0 bases and J lost 3 bases. The CDR3 contains 15 residues. Germline V CDR1 and CDR2: KGHDR, SFDVKD. The CDR3 here is CATSDLGRDTGELFF. CDR3 coding DNA: TGTGCCACCAGTGATTTGGGGAGGGACACCGGGGAGCTGTTTTTT.

This clonotype turned up a few times. The chain is built from TRBV11-2 and TRBJ2-4; either TRBD1 or TRBD2 may fit D (5 bases each). This CDR3 contains 17 residues. The germline CDR1 and CDR2 sequences are SGHAT and FQNNGV. V lost 5 bases to trimming and J lost 6 bases, with 23 bases between them. CDR3 coding DNA: TGTGCCAGCAGCCCCGAAGGCCGGGGCCGGGTAGGAAACATTCAGTACTTC. Amino acid sequence: CASSPEGRGRVGNIQYF. Combining the CDR3 with reference TRBV11-2 and TRBJ2-4 gives the whole variable domain EAGVAQSPRYKIIEKRQSVAFWCNPISGHATLYWYQQILGQGPKLLIQFQNNGVVDDSQLPKDRFSAERLKGVDSTLKIQPAKLEDSAVYLCASSPEGRGRVGNIQYFGAGTRLSVL.

This clonotype came up a few times. The CDR3 sequence is CASSLTKREKQYF. CDR3 nucleotides: TGTGCCAGCAGCTTAACGAAGCGGGAGAAGCAGTACTTC. The chain joins TRBV7-2 to TRBJ2-7; 8 bases line up with TRBD2. The CDR3 runs 13 residues. Germline V lookup: CDR1 SGHTA, CDR2 FQGNSA. V trimming: 2 bases; J trimming: 8 bases; junction bases outside the gene matches: 5. Supplemented by reference TRBV7-2 and TRBJ2-7, the full variable domain reads GAGVSQSPSNKVTEKGKDVELRCDPISGHTALYWYRQSLGQGLEFLIYFQGNSAPDKSGLPSDRFSAERTGGSVSTLTIQRTQQEDSAVYLCASSLTKREKQYFGPGTRLTVT.

This rearrangement joins TRBV10-3 to TRBJ2-1; D unresolved. From germline, CDR1 is ENHRY and CDR2 SYGVKD. The CDR3 contains 14 residues. V was clipped by 2 bases and J by 4 bases, with 9 bases between them. The CDR3 loop is CAISETREYNEQFF. DNA of the CDR3: TGTGCCATCAGTGAGACGAGAGAATACAATGAGCAGTTCTTC.